One sample yielded the 19 T cell receptor beta chains listed below, sequenced in a study of blood T cell repertoires in COVID-19. Sequenced by immunoSEQ multiplex PCR; TCRdb stores in-frame clones only, minus some. The sample lists about 80,000 clones, 84% occurring once. Input material: peripheral blood. These receptor sequences come from a human donor in a cohort sampled during active COVID-19.

The chain is built from TRBV19 and TRBJ1-1, with 7 bases identical to TRBD1. Germline loops: CDR1 LNHDA, CDR2 SQIVND (reference sequence). With 4 bases clipped from V and 3 bases from J, the junction kept 8 bases outside the gene matches. The CDR3 contains 15 residues. CDR3 region: CASSRGGTVHTEAFF. CDR3 DNA: TGTGCCAGTAGTAGAGGAGGGACAGTACACACTGAAGCTTTCTTT.

V gene TRBV5-1 combines with J gene TRBJ1-2, with D possibly matching TRBD1 (6 bases). The CDR3 contains 14 residues. The germline V gene encodes CDR1 SGHRS and CDR2 YFSETQ. V was pared by 0 bases and J by 6 bases, with 12 bases between. The CDR3 DNA sequence: TGCGCCAGCAGCTTGGCAGGGGTGAGGGATGGCTACACCTTC. Its protein product is CASSLAGVRDGYTF.

J is TRBJ1-3 and V is TRBV5-1; TRBD1 might be the D (6 bases). V dropped 1 base and J dropped 4 bases, with 15 bases sitting between them. The length of the CDR3 is 16 residues. CDR1 and CDR2 from the germline V gene are SGHRS and YFSETQ. The DNA of the CDR3 is TGCGCCAGCAGCTTGCGGGGACATGGTGGAGGAAACACCATATATTTT. As protein: CASSLRGHGGGNTIYF.

The chain has TRBV6-1 and TRBJ1-4, with D perhaps TRBD1 (5 bases). V lost 2 bases and J 4 bases, leaving 11 bases between the germline ends. Per the germline V gene, CDR1 is MNHNS and CDR2 is SASEGT. There are 15 residues in the CDR3. This CDR3 is CASSETRQYNEKLFF. The CDR3 DNA sequence: TGTGCCAGCAGTGAAACCCGACAGTATAATGAAAAACTGTTTTTT.

The chain has TRBV4-2 and TRBJ2-1; D is unresolved. Germline CDR1 is LGHNA and CDR2 is YNFKEQ. CDR3 size: 13 residues. V lost 5 bases and J 8 bases, leaving 13 bases between the germline ends. Here the CDR3 reads CASSTRGTYEQFF. The CDR3 DNA follows: TGTGCCAGCAGCACAAGAGGTACGTATGAGCAGTTCTTC.

The chain recombines TRBV16 with TRBJ2-7, with a weak D call TRBD1 (6 bases). The CDR3 covers 15 residues. Trimming shortened V by 4 bases and J by 3 bases, and 16 bases separated the two germline ends. Germline V gene data show CDR1 as KGHSY and CDR2 as FQNENV. As DNA, the CDR3 is TGTGCCAGCAGCCCTACCGTGGCAGGGGTCTACGAGCAGTACTTC. This encodes CASSPTVAGVYEQYF.

This chain uses TRBV5-1 with TRBJ2-2; D is unresolved. CDR1 and CDR2 from the germline V gene are SGHRS and YFSETQ. The CDR3 length is 13 residues. With 0 bases removed from V and 6 bases from J, the gap between germline ends came to 6 bases. CDR3 nucleotide sequence: TGCGCCAGCAGCTTGGTTGCGGCCGGGGAGCTGTTTTTT. This codes for CASSLVAAGELFF.

V and J are TRBV4-1 and TRBJ2-3, with D uncertain. The germline V gene encodes CDR1 MGHRA and CDR2 YSYEKL. The CDR3 consists of 13 residues. With 4 bases removed from V and 2 bases from J, the gap between germline ends came to 7 bases. The CDR3 DNA reads as TGCGCCAGCAGCCCACCTAACACAGATACGCAGTATTTT. It specifies CASSPPNTDTQYF.

The CDR3 is CASSLAPGLAGGRYNEQFF. CDR3 sequence (DNA): TGTGCCAGCAGCTTAGCGCCGGGACTAGCGGGGGGGCGGTACAATGAGCAGTTCTTC. The V gene is TRBV7-9, the J gene TRBJ2-1, with TRBD2 matching over 16 bases. Unmatched junction bases numbered 6, after V lost 0 bases and J lost 4 bases. From germline, CDR1 is SEHNR and CDR2 FQNEAQ (reference sequence). CDR3 length equals 19 residues.

The chain uses TRBV7-9 and TRBJ2-3, with TRBD2 identical over 8 bases. With 4 bases clipped from V and 6 bases from J, the junction kept 9 bases outside the gene matches. CDR1 and CDR2 (germline): SEHNR, FQNEAQ (reference sequence). The CDR3 consists of 15 residues. Here the CDR3 DNA reads TGTGCCAGCAGCTCCTCTAGCGGGCTGGGTGATACGCAGTATTTT. This codes for CASSSSSGLGDTQYF.

This chain joins TRBV12-3 or TRBV12-4 and TRBJ2-1; D ambiguous. V was clipped by 3 bases and J by 6 bases, with 6 bases between them. CDR3 length equals 12 residues. CDR3 bases: TGTGCCAGCAGTTTGTGGCCCAATGAGCAGTTCTTC. Amino acids: CASSLWPNEQFF.

The chain couples TRBV5-1 to TRBJ1-2; a possible D gene is TRBD1 (5 bases). The CDR3 loop spans 15 amino acids. CDR1 and CDR2 (germline): SGHRS, YFSETQ. The V end was cut by 7 bases, the J end by 1 base, with 17 bases between. The CDR3 spells CASSPQGNSNYGYTF. The CDR3 DNA sequence: TGCGCCAGCTCCCCCCAGGGTAATAGTAACTATGGCTACACCTTC.

The V and J genes are TRBV9 and TRBJ2-2; 7 nucleotides match TRBD2. V was pared by 3 bases and J by 0 bases, with 17 bases of the junction left unmatched. Germline CDR1 reads SGDLS; CDR2 reads YYNGEE. There are 20 residues in the CDR3. CDR3: CASSALPGLTSPPNTGELFF. As DNA, the CDR3 is TGTGCCAGCAGCGCACTCCCGGGACTAACCTCCCCCCCGAACACCGGGGAGCTGTTTTTT. Drawing the rest from reference TRBV9 and TRBJ2-2, the complete variable domain is DSGVTQTPKHLITATGQRVTLRCSPRSGDLSVYWYQQSLDQGLQFLIQYYNGEERAKGNILERFSAQQFPDLHSELNLSSLELGDSALYFCASSALPGLTSPPNTGELFFGEGSRLTVL.

The chain joins TRBV7-8 to TRBJ1-6, with D possibly matching TRBD1 (6 bases). V was shortened by 2 bases and J by 6 bases, with 17 bases between the two germline ends. From germline, CDR1 is SGHVS and CDR2 FQNEAQ. This CDR3 region has 17 residues. The CDR3 here is CASSLTMRGAGNSPLHF. In DNA, the CDR3 is TGTGCCAGCAGCTTAACAATGCGGGGGGCCGGTAATTCACCCCTCCACTTT.

The chain carries TRBV19 and TRBJ2-3; D unresolved. CDR3 size: 15 residues. V lost 1 base to trimming and J lost 0 bases, with 8 bases between them. The germline V gene encodes CDR1 LNHDA and CDR2 SQIVND (reference sequence). The CDR3 coding sequence is TGTGCCAGTAGTATAGGGAGCTCTAGCACAGATACGCAGTATTTT. Its translation is CASSIGSSSTDTQYF. The entire variable domain, with the rest obtained from reference TRBV19 and TRBJ2-3, is as follows: DGGITQSPKYLFRKEGQNVTLSCEQNLNHDAMYWYRQDPGQGLRLIYYSQIVNDFQKGDIAEGYSVSREKKESFPLTVTSAQKNPTAFYLCASSIGSSSTDTQYFGPGTRLTVL.

V is TRBV12-3 or TRBV12-4 and J is TRBJ1-2; no definite D call. The germline V and J ends were trimmed by 5 bases and 6 bases, with 13 bases remaining between them. The CDR3 sequence is 13 residues long. CDR3 sequence reads: CASSPRGVHGYTF. The CDR3 nucleotides are TGTGCCAGCAGTCCCCGGGGAGTCCATGGCTACACCTTC.

The genes are TRBV3-1 (or the pseudogene TRBV3-2) and TRBJ2-3, with D possibly TRBD2 on 6 matching bases. CDR3 size: 15 residues. Germline lookup yields CDR1 LGHDT and CDR2 YNNKEL (reference sequence). Between the trimmed V and J ends, which lost 8 bases and 3 bases, there was a span of 18 bases. The CDR3 DNA reads as TGTGCCAGCTCGCCCGGCGGGGTATCTACAGATACGCAGTATTTT. Its protein product is CASSPGGVSTDTQYF.

This clone was counted once. The chain is built from TRBV19 and TRBJ1-4, with no clear D. Germline V CDR1 and CDR2: LNHDA, SQIVND (reference sequence). The CDR3 is 15 amino acids. V was clipped by 2 bases and J by 14 bases, with 21 bases between them. DNA of the CDR3: TGTGCCAGTAGTATACGGGTAGGATACGCCGGTGCTCTGTTTTTT. The encoded protein is CASSIRVGYAGALFF. The whole variable domain, filled in from reference TRBV19 and TRBJ1-4, reads DGGITQSPKYLFRKEGQNVTLSCEQNLNHDAMYWYRQDPGQGLRLIYYSQIVNDFQKGDIAEGYSVSREKKESFPLTVTSAQKNPTAFYLCASSIRVGYAGALFFGSGTQLSVL.

V gene TRBV6-5 combines with J gene TRBJ2-2; possible D gene TRBD2, 6 bases. Between the trimmed V and J ends, which lost 6 bases and 2 bases, there was a span of 10 bases. The CDR3 runs 14 residues. The germline V gene has CDR1 MNHEY and CDR2 SVGAGI. This CDR3 is CASSPGDNTGELFF. The CDR3 bases are TGTGCCAGCAGCCCGGGGGATAACACCGGGGAGCTGTTTTTT.